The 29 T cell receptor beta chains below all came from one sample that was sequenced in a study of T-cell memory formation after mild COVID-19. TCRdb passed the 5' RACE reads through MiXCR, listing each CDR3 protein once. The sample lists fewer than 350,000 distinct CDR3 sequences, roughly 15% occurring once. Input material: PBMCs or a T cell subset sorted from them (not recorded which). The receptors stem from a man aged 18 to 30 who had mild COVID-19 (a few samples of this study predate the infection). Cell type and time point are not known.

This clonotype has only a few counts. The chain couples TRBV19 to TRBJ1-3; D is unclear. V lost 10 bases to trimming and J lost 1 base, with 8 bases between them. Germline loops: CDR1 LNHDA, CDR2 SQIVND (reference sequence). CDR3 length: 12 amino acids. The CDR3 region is CAIGGSGNTIYF. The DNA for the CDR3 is TGTGCCATCGGAGGATCTGGAAACACCATATATTTT.

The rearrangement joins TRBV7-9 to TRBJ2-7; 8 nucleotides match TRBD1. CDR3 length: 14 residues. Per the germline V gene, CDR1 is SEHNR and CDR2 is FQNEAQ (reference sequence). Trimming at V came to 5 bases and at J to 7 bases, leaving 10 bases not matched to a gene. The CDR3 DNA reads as TGTGCCAGCAGCCCAGGGACAGGCCCTAGGGAGCAGTACTTC. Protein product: CASSPGTGPREQYF.

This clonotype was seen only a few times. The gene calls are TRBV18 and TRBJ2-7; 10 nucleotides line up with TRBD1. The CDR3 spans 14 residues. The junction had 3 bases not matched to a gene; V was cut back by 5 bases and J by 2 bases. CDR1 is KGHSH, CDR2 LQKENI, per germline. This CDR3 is CASSSGTGAYEQYV. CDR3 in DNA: TGTGCCAGCTCATCCGGGACAGGGGCCTACGAGCAGTACGTC.

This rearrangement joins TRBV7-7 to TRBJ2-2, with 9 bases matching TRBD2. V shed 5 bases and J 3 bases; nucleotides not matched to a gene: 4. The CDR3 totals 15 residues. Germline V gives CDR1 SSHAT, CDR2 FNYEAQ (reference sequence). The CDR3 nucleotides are TGTGCCAGCAGCCGCGGGGGGGAATACACCGGGGAGCTGTTTTTT. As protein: CASSRGGEYTGELFF.

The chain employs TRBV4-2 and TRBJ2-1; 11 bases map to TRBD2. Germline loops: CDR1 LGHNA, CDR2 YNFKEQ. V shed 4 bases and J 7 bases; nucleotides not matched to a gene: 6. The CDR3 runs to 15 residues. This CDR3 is CASSPLAGGGNEQFF. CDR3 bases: TGTGCCAGCAGCCCCCTAGCGGGGGGAGGTAATGAGCAGTTCTTC.

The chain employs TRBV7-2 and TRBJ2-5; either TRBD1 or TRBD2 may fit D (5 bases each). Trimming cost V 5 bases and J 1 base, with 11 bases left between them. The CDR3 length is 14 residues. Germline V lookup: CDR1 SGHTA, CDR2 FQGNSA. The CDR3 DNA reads TGTGCCAGCAGCCGGGGACGGTTCCAAGAGACCCAGTACTTC. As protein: CASSRGRFQETQYF.

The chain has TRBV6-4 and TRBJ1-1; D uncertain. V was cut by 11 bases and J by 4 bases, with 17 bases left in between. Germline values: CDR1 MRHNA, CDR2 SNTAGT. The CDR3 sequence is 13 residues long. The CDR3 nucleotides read TGTGCCGGCTCTAGGACGGCTGCCACTGAAGCTTTCTTT. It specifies CAGSRTAATEAFF.

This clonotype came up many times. The CDR3 DNA follows: TGTGCCAGCAGCTCCCGAGCGGGTCGATACGAGCAGTACTTC. It is translated as CASSSRAGRYEQYF. The chain links TRBV7-2 to TRBJ2-7; possible D gene TRBD2, 6 bases. The CDR3 is 14 residues long. The ends were cut back, 4 bases at V and 4 bases at J, with 14 bases in the middle. Germline CDR1 and CDR2: SGHTA and FQGNSA.

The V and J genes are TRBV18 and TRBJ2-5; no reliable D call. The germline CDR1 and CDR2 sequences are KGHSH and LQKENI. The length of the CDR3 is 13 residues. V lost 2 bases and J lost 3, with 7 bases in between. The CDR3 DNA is TGTGCCAGCTCACCATTCGAAAAAGAGACCCAGTACTTC. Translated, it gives CASSPFEKETQYF.

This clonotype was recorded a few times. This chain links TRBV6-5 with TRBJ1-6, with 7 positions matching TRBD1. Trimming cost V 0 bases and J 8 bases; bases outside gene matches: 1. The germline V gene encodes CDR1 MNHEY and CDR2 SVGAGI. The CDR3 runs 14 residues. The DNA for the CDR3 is TGTGCCAGCAGTTACTCGCAGGGGGATTCACCCCTCCACTTT. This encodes CASSYSQGDSPLHF.

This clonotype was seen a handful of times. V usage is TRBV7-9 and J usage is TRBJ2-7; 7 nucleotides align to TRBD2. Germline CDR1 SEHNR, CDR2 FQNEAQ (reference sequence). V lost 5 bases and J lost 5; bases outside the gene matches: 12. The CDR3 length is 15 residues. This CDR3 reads CASSPAGGTFDEQYV. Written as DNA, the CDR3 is TGTGCCAGCAGCCCTGCCGGGGGGACCTTCGACGAGCAGTACGTC.

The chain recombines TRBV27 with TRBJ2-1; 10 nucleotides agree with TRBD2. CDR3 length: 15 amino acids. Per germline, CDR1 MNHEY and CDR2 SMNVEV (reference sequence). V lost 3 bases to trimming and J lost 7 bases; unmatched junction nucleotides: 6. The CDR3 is CASSFGSGGANEQFF. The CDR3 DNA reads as TGTGCCAGCAGTTTCGGGAGCGGGGGGGCAAATGAGCAGTTCTTC.

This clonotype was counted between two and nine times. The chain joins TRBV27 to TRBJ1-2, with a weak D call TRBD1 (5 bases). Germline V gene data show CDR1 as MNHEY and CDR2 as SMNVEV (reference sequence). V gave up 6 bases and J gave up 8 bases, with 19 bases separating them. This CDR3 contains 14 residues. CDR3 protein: CASRRDGLTIGYTF. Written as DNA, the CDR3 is TGTGCCAGCAGGAGGGACGGATTAACTATAGGCTACACCTTC.

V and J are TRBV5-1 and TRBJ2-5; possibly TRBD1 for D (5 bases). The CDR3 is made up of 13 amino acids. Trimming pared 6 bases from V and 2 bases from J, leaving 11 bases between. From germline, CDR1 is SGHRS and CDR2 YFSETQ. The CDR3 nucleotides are TGCGCCAGCATGCCAGGGCTACAAGAGACCCAGTACTTC. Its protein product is CASMPGLQETQYF. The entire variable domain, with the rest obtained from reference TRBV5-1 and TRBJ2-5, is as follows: KAGVTQTPRYLIKTRGQQVTLSCSPISGHRSVSWYQQTPGQGLQFLFEYFSETQRNKGNFPGRFSGRQFSNSRSEMNVSTLELGDSALYLCASMPGLQETQYFGPGTRLLVL.

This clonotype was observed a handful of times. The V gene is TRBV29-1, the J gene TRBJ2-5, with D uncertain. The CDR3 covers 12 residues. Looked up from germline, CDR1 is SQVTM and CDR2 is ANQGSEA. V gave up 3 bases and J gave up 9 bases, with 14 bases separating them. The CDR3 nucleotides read TGCAGCGTTGAGGAGTCCCCTTGGGCCCAGTACTTC. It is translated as CSVEESPWAQYF.

The CDR3 loop reads CASRTGQGMAEAFF. CDR3 DNA: TGTGCCAGCAGGACGGGACAGGGGATGGCTGAAGCTTTCTTT. The chain is built from TRBV12-3 or TRBV12-4 and TRBJ1-1; 10 bases fit TRBD1. This CDR3 is built from 14 residues. After removal of 6 bases from V and 6 bases from J, the junction contained 7 bases not matched to a gene.

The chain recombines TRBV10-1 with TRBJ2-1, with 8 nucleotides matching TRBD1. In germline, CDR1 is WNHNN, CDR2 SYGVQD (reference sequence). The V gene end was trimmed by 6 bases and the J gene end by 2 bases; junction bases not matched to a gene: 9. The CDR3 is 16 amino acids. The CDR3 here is CASSRQGLGTYNEQFF. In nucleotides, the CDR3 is TGCGCCAGCAGCCGACAGGGGCTAGGGACCTACAATGAGCAGTTCTTC.

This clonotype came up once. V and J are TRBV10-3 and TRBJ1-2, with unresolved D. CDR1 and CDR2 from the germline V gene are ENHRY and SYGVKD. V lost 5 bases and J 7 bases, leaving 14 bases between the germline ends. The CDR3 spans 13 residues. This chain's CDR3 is CAISSTPRGGYTF. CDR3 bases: TGTGCCATCAGTTCTACCCCTAGAGGTGGCTACACCTTC.

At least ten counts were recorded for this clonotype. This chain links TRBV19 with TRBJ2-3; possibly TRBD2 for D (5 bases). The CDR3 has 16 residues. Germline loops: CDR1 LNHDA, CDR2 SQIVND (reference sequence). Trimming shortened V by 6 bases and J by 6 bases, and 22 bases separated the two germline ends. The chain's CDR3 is CASRPPGSWRSDTQYF. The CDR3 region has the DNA TGTGCCAGTAGACCCCCGGGATCCTGGAGGTCGGATACGCAGTATTTT.

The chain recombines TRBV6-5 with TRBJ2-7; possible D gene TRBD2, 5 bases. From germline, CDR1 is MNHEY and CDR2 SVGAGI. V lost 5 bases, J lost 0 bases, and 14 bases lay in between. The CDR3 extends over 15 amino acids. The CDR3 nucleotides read TGTGCCAGCAGTGAACTAGGCGAGAGCTCCTACGAGCAGTACTTC. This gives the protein CASSELGESSYEQYF.

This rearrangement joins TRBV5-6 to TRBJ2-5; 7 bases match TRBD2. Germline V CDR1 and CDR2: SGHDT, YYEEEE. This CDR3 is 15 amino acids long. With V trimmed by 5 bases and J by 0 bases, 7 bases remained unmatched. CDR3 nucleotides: TGTGCCAGCAGTCAAGACGGGGGGTACCAAGAGACCCAGTACTTC. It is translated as CASSQDGGYQETQYF. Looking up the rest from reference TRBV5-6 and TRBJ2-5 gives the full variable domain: DAGVTQSPTHLIKTRGQQVTLRCSPKSGHDTVSWYQQALGQGPQFIFQYYEEEERQRGNFPDRFSGHQFPNYSSELNVNALLLGDSALYLCASSQDGGYQETQYFGPGTRLLVL.

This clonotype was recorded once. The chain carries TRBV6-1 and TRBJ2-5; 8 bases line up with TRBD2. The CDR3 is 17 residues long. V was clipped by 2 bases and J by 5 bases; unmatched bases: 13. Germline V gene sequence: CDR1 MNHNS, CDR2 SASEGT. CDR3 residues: CASSESTSGGGTETQYF. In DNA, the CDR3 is TGTGCCAGCAGTGAATCTACTAGCGGAGGTGGAACGGAGACCCAGTACTTC.

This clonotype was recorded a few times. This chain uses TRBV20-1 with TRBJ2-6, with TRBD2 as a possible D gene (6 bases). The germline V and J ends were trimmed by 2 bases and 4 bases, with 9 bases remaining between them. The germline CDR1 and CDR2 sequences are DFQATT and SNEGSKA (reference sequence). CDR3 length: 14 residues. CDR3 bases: TGCAGTGCTAGACGCGGGATCGGGGCCAACGTCCTGACTTTC. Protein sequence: CSARRGIGANVLTF.

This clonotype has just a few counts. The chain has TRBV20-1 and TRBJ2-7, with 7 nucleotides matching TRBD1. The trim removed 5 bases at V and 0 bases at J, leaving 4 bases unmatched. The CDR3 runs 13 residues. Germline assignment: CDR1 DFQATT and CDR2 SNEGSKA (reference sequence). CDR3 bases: TGCAGTGCTCGGGGACAGTACTCCTACGAGCAGTACTTC. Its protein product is CSARGQYSYEQYF.

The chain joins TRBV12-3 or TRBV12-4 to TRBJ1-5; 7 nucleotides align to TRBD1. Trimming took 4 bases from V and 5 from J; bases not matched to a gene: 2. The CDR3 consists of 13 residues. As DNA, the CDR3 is TGTGCCAGCAGTTCGGGACAGCATCAGCCCCAGCATTTT. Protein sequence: CASSSGQHQPQHF.

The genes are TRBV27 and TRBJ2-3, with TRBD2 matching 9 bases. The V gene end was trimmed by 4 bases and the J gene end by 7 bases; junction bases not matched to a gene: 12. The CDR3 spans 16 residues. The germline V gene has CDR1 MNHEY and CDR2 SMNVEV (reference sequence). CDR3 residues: CASSSPVERGAYTQYF. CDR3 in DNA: TGTGCCAGCAGTTCCCCCGTCGAGCGGGGGGCGTATACGCAGTATTTT.

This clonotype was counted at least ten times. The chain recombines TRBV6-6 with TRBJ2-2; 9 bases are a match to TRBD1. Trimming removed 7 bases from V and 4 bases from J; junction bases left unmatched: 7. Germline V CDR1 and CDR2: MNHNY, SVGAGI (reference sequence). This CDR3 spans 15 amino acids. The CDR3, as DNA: TGTGCCAGCACCCTCCGGACAGGGGTCACCGGGGAGCTGTTTTTT. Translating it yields CASTLRTGVTGELFF.

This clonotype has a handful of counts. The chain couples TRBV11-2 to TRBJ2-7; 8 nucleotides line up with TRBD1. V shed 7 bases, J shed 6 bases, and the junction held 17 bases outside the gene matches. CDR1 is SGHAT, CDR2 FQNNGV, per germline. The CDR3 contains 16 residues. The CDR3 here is CASTPQGAGLRVEQYF. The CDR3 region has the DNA TGTGCCAGCACCCCGCAGGGGGCAGGGCTCAGGGTCGAGCAGTACTTC.

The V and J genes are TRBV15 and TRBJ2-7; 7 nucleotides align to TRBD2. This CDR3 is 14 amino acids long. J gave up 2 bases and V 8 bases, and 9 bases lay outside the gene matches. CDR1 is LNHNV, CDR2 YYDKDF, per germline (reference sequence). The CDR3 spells CATSRGEGTYEQYF. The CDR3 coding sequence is TGTGCCACCTCCCGGGGGGAGGGGACCTACGAGCAGTACTTC. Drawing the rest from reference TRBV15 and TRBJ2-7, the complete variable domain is DAMVIQNPRYQVTQFGKPVTLSCSQTLNHNVMYWYQQKSSQAPKLLFHYYDKDFNNEADTPDNFQSRRPNTSFCFLDIRSPGLGDTAMYLCATSRGEGTYEQYFGPGTRLTVT.